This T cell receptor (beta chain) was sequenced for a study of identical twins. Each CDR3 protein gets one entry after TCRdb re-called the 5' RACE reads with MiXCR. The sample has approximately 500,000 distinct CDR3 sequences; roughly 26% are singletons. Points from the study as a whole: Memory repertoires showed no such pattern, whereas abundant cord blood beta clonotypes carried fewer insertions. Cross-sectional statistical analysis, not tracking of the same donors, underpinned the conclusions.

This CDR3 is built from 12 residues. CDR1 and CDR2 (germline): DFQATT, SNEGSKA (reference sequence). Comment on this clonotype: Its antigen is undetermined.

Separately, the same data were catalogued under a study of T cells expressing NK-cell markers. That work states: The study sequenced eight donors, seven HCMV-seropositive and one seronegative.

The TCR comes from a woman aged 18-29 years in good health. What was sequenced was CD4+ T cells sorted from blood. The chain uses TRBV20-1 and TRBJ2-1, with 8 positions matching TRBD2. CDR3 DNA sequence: TGCAGCTGCGCGGGAGGTGGCCATGAGCAGTTCTTC. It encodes CSCAGGGHEQFF.